The 7 T cell receptor beta chains below all came from one sample that was sequenced in a study of CD8 T cells in ankylosing spondylitis. Study-wide results and limits: Made up of roughly 8 highly homologous variants, a TCR beta motif appeared characteristic of ankylosing spondylitis blood.

Antigen specificity for these receptors is unknown. TCRdb recomputed calls from the 5' RACE reads with MiXCR, one row per CDR3 protein. Counted here are about 800,000 distinct CDR3 sequences, around 11% occurring once; the ten biggest clones make up around 0.51%. The sequencing sample was made of blood, either unsorted or a sorted T cell fraction (not recorded which). The receptors stem from a male donor with ankylosing spondylitis.

The rearrangement uses TRBV20-1 and TRBJ2-2, with D maybe TRBD2 (6 bases). The ends were cut back, 3 bases at V and 7 bases at J, with 21 bases in the middle. CDR3 length equals 16 residues. CDR1 and CDR2 from the germline V gene are DFQATT and SNEGSKA (reference sequence). The CDR3 nucleotides read TGCAGTGCTAGTGTTCTCCCGGGAGTCCACGGCGGGGAGCTGTTTTTT. Translation gives CSASVLPGVHGGELFF.

The chain has TRBV20-1 and TRBJ2-7; no reliable D call. Germline V gene lookup returns CDR1 DFQATT and CDR2 SNEGSKA (reference sequence). V was clipped by 3 bases and J by 2 bases, with 8 bases between them. The CDR3 consists of 12 residues. The CDR3, as DNA: TGCAGTGCTAGCCGGAACCCCTACGAGCAGTACTTC. This gives the protein CSASRNPYEQYF.

This clonotype was observed a handful of times. V usage is TRBV4-3 and J usage is TRBJ2-5; tentatively, D is TRBD2 (6 bases). The ends were cut back, 0 bases at V and 7 bases at J, with 18 bases in the middle. Germline CDR1 LGHNA, CDR2 YSLEER. The CDR3 is 16 residues long. Here the CDR3 reads CASSQDYSGGVWTQYF. The CDR3 DNA reads as TGCGCCAGCAGCCAAGACTATAGCGGAGGGGTGTGGACCCAGTACTTC.

The chain is built from TRBV6-5 and TRBJ2-7; D unresolved. Trimming shortened V by 7 bases and J by 3 bases, and 13 bases separated the two germline ends. The CDR3 is 13 residues long. In germline, CDR1 is MNHEY, CDR2 SVGAGI. This CDR3 reads CASTLHDGYEQYF. The DNA of the CDR3 is TGTGCCAGCACTTTACACGACGGCTACGAGCAGTACTTC.

The chain joins TRBV6-2 or TRBV6-3 to TRBJ1-1; 7 bases align to TRBD1. The CDR3 length is 16 residues. V lost 2 bases to trimming and J lost 0 bases; unmatched junction nucleotides: 6. The germline CDR1 and CDR2 sequences are MNHEY and SVGEGT. The CDR3 sequence: CASSYARDRLNTEAFF. CDR3 coding DNA: TGTGCCAGCAGTTACGCGCGGGACAGATTGAACACTGAAGCTTTCTTT.

This clonotype was seen more than once but under ten times. J is TRBJ2-3 and V is TRBV20-1; the D gene is possibly TRBD2 (6 bases). This CDR3 has 16 amino acids. The V end lost 4 bases, the J end lost 0 bases, and 17 bases lay between the germline ends. Per germline, CDR1 DFQATT and CDR2 SNEGSKA (reference sequence). The CDR3 sequence is CSAIDIFRGSTDTQYF. The CDR3 DNA is TGCAGTGCTATAGATATATTCCGGGGGAGCACAGATACGCAGTATTTT.

This clonotype was counted a few times. The chain is built from TRBV6-1 and TRBJ2-5; D perhaps matches TRBD2 (5 bases). With 5 bases removed from V and 2 bases from J, the gap between germline ends came to 12 bases. The CDR3 covers 14 residues. From germline, CDR1 is MNHNS and CDR2 SASEGT. As DNA, the CDR3 is TGTGCCAGCAGTCCTGGACTTTCACAAGAGACCCAGTACTTC. Translated: CASSPGLSQETQYF.